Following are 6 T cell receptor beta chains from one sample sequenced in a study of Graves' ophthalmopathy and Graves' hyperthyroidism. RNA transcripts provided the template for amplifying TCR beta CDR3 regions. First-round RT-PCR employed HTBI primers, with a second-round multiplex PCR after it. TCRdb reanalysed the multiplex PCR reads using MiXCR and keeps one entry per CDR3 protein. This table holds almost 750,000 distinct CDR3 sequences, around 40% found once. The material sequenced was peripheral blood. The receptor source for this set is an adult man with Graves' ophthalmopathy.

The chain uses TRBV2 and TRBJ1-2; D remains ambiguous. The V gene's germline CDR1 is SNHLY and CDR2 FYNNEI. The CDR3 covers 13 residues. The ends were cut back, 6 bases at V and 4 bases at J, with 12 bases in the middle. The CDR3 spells CASSQDAGYGYTF. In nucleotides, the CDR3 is TGTGCCAGCAGCCAAGATGCAGGCTATGGCTACACCTTC.

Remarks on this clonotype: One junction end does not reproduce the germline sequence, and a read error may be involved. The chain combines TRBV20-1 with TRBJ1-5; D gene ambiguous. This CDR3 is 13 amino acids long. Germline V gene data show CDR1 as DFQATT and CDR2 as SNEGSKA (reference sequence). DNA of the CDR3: TGCGGTGCTTCCACCTATAGCAATCAGCCCCAGCATTTT. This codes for CGASTYSNQPQHF.

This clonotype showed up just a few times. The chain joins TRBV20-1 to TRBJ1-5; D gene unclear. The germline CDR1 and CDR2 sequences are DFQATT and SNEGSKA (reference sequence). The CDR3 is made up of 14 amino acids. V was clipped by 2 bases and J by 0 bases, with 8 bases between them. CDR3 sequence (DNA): TGCAGTGCTAGAATATCCGGTAGCAATCAGCCCCAGCATTTT. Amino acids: CSARISGSNQPQHF.

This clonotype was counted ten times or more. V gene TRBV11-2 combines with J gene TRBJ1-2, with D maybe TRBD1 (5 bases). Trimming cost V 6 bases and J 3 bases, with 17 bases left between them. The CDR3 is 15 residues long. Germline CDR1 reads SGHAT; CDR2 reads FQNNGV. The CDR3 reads CASSGTEGSYYGYTF. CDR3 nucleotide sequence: TGTGCCAGCAGTGGCACGGAGGGGAGTTACTATGGCTACACCTTC. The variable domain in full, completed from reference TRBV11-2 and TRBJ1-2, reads EAGVAQSPRYKIIEKRQSVAFWCNPISGHATLYWYQQILGQGPKLLIQFQNNGVVDDSQLPKDRFSAERLKGVDSTLKIQPAKLEDSAVYLCASSGTEGSYYGYTFGSGTRLTVV.

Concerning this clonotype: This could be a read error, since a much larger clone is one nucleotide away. For the CDR3, the DNA is TGTGCCTGCAGATTCACCGGGACAGGGGATAATTCACCCCTCCACTTT. It translates to CACRFTGTGDNSPLHF. The V call is TRBV2, the J call TRBJ1-6, with TRBD1 identical over 10 bases. This CDR3 is 16 amino acids long. The germline gives CDR1 SNHLY, CDR2 FYNNEI. The full variable domain, completed using reference TRBV2 and TRBJ1-6, is EPEVTQTPSHQVTQMGQEVILRCVPISNHLYFYWYRQILGQKVEFLVSFYNNEISEKSEIFDDQFSVERPDGSNFTLKIRSTKLEDSAMYFCACRFTGTGDNSPLHFGNGTRLTVT.

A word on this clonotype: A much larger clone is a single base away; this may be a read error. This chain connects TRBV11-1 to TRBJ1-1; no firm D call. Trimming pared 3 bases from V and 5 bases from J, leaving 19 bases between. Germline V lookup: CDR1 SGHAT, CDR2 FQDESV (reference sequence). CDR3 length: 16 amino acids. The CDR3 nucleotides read TGTGCCAGCAGCTTCCCCGCCGGCGAGAGGAGGACTGAAGCTTTCTTT. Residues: CASSFPAGERRTEAFF.